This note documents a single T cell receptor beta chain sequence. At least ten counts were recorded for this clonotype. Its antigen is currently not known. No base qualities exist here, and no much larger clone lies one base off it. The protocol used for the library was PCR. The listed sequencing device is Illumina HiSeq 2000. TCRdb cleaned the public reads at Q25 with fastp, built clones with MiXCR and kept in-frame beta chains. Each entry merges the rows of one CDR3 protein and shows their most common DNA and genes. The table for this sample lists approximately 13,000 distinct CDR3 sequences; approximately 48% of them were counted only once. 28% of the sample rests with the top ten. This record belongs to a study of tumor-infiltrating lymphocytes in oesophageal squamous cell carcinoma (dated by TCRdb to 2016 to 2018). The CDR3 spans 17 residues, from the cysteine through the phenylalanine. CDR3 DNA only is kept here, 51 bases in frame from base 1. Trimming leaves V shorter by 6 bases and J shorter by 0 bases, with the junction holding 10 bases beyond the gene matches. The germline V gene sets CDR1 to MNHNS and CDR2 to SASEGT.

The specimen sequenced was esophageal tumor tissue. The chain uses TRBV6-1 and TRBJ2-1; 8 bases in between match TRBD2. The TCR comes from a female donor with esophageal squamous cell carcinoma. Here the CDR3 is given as CASSRPPSGFSYNEQFF. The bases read TGTGCCAGCAGCCGCCCCCCTAGCGGGTTCTCCTACAATGAGCAGTTCTTC.